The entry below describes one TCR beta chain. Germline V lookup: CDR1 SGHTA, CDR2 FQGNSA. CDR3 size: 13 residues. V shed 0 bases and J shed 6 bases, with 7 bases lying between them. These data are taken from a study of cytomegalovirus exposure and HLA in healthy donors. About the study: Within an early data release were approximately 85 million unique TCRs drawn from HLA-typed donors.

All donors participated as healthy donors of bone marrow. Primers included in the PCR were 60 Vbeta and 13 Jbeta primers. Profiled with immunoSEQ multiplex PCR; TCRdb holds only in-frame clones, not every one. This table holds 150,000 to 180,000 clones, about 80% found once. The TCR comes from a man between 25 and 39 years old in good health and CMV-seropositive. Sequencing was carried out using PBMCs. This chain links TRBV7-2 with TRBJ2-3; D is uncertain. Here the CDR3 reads CASSLAAPDTQYF. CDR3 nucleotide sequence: TGTGCCAGCAGCTTAGCAGCTCCGGATACGCAGTATTTT.